The source of this TCR beta chain is a study of shared clonotypes between healthy human individuals. This CDR3 contains 14 residues. From germline, CDR1 is MNHNY and CDR2 SVGAGI (reference sequence). V lost 1 base to trimming and J lost 9 bases; unmatched junction nucleotides: 5. The repertoire was sequenced with immunoSEQ multiplex PCR; TCRdb's copy has only in-frame clones and lacks some. The sample includes under 1,900,000 clones, 98% of them seen just once. The material sequenced was naive CD4+ T cells sorted from blood. The subset was: CD45RA+ positively selected. The rearrangement links TRBV6-6 to TRBJ1-5; 8 positions match TRBD1. The source of this sequence is a man between 25 and 39 years old in good health. CDR3 in amino acids: CASSYLGTGRPQHF. As DNA, the CDR3 is TGTGCCAGCAGTTACTTAGGGACAGGCAGGCCCCAGCATTTT.